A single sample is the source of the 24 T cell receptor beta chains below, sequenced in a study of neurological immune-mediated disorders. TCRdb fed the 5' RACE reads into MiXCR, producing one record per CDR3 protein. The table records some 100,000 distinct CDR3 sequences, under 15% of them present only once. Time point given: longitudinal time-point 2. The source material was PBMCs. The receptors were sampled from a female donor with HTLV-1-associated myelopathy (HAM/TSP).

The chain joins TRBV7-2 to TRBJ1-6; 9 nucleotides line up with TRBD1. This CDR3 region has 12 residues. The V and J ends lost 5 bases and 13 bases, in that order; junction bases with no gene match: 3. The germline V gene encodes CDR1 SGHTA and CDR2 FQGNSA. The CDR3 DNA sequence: TGTGCCAGCAGCCGACAGGGGGGCCCCCTCCACTTT. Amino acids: CASSRQGGPLHF.

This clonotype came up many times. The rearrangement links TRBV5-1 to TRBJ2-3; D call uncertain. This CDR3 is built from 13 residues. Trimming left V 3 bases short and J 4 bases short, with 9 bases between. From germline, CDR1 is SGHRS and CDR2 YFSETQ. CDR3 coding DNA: TGCGCCAGCAGCTACCAATCTTCAGATACGCAGTATTTT. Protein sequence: CASSYQSSDTQYF.

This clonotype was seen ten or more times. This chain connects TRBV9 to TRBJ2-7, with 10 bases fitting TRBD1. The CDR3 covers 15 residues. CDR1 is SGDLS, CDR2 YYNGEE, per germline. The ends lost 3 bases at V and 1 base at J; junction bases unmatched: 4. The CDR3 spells CASSEGQGWSYEQYF. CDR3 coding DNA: TGTGCCAGCAGCGAGGGACAGGGGTGGTCCTACGAGCAGTACTTC.

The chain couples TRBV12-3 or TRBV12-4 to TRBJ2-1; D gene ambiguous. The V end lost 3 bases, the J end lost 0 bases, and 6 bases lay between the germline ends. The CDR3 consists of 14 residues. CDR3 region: CASSFVSSYNEQFF. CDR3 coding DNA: TGTGCCAGCAGTTTTGTGAGCTCCTACAATGAGCAGTTCTTC.

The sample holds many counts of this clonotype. The CDR3 loop reads CASSFGGGAVADTQYF. The CDR3 DNA reads TGTGCCAGCAGCTTTGGAGGGGGGGCCGTTGCAGATACGCAGTATTTT. The chain joins TRBV7-2 to TRBJ2-3, with a possible D match to TRBD2 (7 bases). The CDR3 consists of 16 residues. In germline, CDR1 is SGHTA, CDR2 FQGNSA. The germline V and J ends were trimmed by 3 bases and 4 bases, with 17 bases remaining between them.

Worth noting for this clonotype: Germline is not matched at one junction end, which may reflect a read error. The DNA for the CDR3 is TGTGCCAGCAGCTTAGGCGGGGCCGACTCATACGCGCAGTACTTC. It translates to CASSLGGADSYAQYF. The V and J genes are TRBV7-2 and TRBJ2-7, with D possibly matching TRBD2 (6 bases). This CDR3 spans 15 amino acids. Germline CDR1 SGHTA, CDR2 FQGNSA.

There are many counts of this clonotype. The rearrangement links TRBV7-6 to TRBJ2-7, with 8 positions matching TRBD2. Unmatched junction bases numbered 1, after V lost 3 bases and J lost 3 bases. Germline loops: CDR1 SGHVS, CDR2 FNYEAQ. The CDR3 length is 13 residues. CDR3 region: CASSLTSDYEQYF. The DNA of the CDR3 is TGTGCCAGCAGCTTGACTAGCGACTACGAGCAGTACTTC.

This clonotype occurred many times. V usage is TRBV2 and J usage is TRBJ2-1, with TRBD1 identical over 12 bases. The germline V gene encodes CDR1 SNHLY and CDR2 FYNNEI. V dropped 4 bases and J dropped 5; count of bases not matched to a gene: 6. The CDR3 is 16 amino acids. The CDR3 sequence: CASSGRDRGLNNEQFF. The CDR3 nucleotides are TGTGCCAGCAGTGGGAGGGACAGGGGGCTCAACAATGAGCAGTTCTTC. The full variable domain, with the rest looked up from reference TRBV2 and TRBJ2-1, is EPEVTQTPSHQVTQMGQEVILRCVPISNHLYFYWYRQILGQKVEFLVSFYNNEISEKSEIFDDQFSVERPDGSNFTLKIRSTKLEDSAMYFCASSGRDRGLNNEQFFGPGTRLTVL.

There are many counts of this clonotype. CDR3 residues: CASSLGGAYADTQYF. Here the CDR3 DNA reads TGTGCCAGCAGCTTAGGGGGGGCCTATGCAGATACGCAGTATTTT. The chain couples TRBV7-9 to TRBJ2-3; TRBD1 or TRBD2 may be the D gene (6 bases each). The CDR3 contains 15 residues. Looked up from germline, CDR1 is SEHNR and CDR2 is FQNEAQ (reference sequence). V lost 1 base and J 4 bases, leaving 12 bases between the germline ends. The full variable domain, its missing parts supplied by reference TRBV7-9 and TRBJ2-3, is DTGVSQNPRHKITKRGQNVTFRCDPISEHNRLYWYRQTLGQGPEFLTYFQNEAQLEKSRLLSDRFSAERPKGSFSTLEIQRTEQGDSAMYLCASSLGGAYADTQYFGPGTRLTVL.

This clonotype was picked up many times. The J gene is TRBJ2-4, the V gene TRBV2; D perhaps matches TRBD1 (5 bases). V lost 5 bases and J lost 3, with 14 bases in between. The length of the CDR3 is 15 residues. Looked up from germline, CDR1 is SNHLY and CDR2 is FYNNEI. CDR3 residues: CASSKTVSGKNIQYF. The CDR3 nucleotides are TGTGCCAGCAGTAAGACAGTATCTGGCAAAAACATTCAGTACTTC.

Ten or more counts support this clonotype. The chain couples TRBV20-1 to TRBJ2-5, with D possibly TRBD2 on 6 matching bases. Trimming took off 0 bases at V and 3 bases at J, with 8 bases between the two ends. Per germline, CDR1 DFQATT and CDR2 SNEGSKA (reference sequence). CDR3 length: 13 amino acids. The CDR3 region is CSAREWGEETQYF. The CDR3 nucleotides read TGCAGTGCTAGAGAATGGGGGGAAGAGACCCAGTACTTC.

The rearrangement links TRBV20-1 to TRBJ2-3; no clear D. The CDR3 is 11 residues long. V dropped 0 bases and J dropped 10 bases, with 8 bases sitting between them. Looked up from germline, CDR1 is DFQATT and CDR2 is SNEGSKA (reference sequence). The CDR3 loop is CSARDRTAQYF. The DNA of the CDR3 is TGCAGTGCTAGAGACAGGACGGCGCAGTATTTT.

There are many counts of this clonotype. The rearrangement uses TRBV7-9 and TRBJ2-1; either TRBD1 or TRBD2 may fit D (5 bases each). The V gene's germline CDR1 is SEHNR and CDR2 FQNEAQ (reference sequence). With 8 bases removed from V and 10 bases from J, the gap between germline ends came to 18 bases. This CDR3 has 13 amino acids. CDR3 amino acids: CASRGTPIDEQFF. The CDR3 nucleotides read TGTGCCAGCCGGGGCACCCCAATAGACGAGCAGTTCTTC.

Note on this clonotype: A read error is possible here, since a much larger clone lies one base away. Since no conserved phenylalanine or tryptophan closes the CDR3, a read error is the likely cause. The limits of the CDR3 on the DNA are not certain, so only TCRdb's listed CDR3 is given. CDR3 region: CASSLADETPGDCI. This chain joins TRBV7-9 and TRBJ2-3; the listed D gene, TRBD1, was not tested against the DNA. The CDR3 has 14 amino acids, counting both end residues. Germline assignment: CDR1 SEHNR and CDR2 FQNEAQ (reference sequence).

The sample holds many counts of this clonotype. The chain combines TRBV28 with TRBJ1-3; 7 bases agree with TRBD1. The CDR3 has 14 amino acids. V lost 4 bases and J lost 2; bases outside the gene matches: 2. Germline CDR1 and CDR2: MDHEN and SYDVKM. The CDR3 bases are TGTGCCAGCAGTTCGACAGGGACTGGAAACACCATATATTTT. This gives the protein CASSSTGTGNTIYF. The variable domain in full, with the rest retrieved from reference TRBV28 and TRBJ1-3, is DVKVTQSSRYLVKRTGEKVFLECVQDMDHENMFWYRQDPGLGLRLIYFSYDVKMKEKGDIPEGYSVSREKKERFSLILESASTNQTSMYLCASSSTGTGNTIYFGEGSWLTVV.

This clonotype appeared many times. CDR3 DNA: TGCAGTGCTAGCCCAGGAAATTATGGCTACACCTTC. Translated, it gives CSASPGNYGYTF. This sequence joins TRBV20-1 and TRBJ1-2, with D unresolved. CDR1 is DFQATT and CDR2 is SNEGSKA in the germline V gene (reference sequence). This CDR3 contains 12 residues. Trimming left V 3 bases short and J 5 bases short, with 10 bases between.

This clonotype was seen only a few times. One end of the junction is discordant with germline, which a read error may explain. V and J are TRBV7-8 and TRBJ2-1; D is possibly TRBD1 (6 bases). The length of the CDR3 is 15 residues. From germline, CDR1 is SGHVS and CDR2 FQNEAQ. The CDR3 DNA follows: TGTGCCAGCAGCTTGTTCCCAACAGGGCTGAATGAGCAGATCTTC. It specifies CASSLFPTGLNEQIF.

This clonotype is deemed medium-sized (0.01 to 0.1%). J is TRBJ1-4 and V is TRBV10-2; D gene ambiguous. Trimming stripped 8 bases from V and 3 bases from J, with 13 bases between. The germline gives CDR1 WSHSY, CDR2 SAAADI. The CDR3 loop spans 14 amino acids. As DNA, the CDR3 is TGCGCCAGCGGGTCCCTGAACGCTAATGAAAAACTGTTTTTT. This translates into CASGSLNANEKLFF.

DNA of the CDR3: TGTGCCAGCAGCCCCCGGGGACAGGGATACTACGAGCAGTACTTC. This encodes CASSPRGQGYYEQYF. This chain joins TRBV7-2 and TRBJ2-7; 9 nucleotides match TRBD1. The CDR3 loop spans 15 amino acids. After removal of 5 bases from V and 3 bases from J, the junction contained 8 bases not matched to a gene. CDR1 SGHTA and CDR2 FQGNSA come from the germline V gene.

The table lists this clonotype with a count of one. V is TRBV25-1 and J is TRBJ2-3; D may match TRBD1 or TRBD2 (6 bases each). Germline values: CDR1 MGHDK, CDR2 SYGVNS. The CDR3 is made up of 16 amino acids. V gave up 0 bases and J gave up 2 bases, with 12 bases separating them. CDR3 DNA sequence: TGTGCCAGCAGTGAATATGGGGGGCGTTTCACAGATACGCAGTATTTT. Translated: CASSEYGGRFTDTQYF.

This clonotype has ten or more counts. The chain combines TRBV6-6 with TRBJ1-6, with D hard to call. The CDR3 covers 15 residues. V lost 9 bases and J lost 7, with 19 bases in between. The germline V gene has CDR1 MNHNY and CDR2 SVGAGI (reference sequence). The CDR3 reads CASKIPGSWNSPLHF. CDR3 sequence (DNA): TGTGCCAGTAAGATCCCGGGGTCATGGAATTCACCCCTCCACTTT.

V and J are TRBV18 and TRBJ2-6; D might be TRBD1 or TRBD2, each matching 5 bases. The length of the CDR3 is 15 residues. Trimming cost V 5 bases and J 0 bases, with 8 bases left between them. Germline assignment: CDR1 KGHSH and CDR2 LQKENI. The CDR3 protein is CASSGTGSGANVLTF. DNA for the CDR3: TGTGCCAGCTCAGGGACGGGCTCTGGGGCCAACGTCCTGACTTTC.

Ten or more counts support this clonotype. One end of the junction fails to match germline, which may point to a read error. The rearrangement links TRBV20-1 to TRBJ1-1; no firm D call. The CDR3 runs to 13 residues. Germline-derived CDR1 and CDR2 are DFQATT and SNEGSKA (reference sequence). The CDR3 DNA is TGCAGTGCCAGAGCCCCCATGAACACTGAAGCTTTCTTT. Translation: CSARAPMNTEAFF.

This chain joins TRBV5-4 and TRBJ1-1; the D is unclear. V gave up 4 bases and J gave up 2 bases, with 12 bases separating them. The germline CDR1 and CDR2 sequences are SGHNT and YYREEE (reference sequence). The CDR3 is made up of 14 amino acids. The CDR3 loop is CASSLEGRNTEAFF. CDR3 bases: TGTGCCAGCAGCCTCGAGGGAAGAAACACTGAAGCTTTCTTT.